This TCR beta chain was observed in a study of cytomegalovirus exposure and HLA in healthy donors. The overall study: HLA-typed donors contributed about 85 million unique TCRs, which were held in an early data release.

PCR amplification relied on 60 Vbeta primers (plus 13 Jbeta primers). Under the authors' procedure: Later reanalysis found 80 million or so unique TCR beta chains, approximately 11 million of them shared. Assay used: immunoSEQ multiplex PCR; TCRdb lists only in-frame clones, some missing. V, J and clone size are those of that table, while D and trimming were read from the DNA. The top ten hold just under 5% of the sample, which has 150,000 to 200,000 clones, roughly 80% seen once. Study conclusions and caveats: A later analysis linked a missense variant in DCLRE1C to the trimming of TCR beta V and J genes. Among the sequence variants, a highly shared cluster was likely an artifact of sequencing.

For this clone: The target antigen is unknown.

The clonotype comes from a woman aged 18-29 years in good health and CMV-seropositive. The sample was PBMCs.

The CDR3 DNA reads as TGTGCCAGCAGCCAAGTGGAGACCTCGGGAGATACGCAGTATTTT. Protein: CASSQVETSGDTQYF. This chain connects TRBV4-2 to TRBJ2-3; D call uncertain. The V gene's germline CDR1 is LGHNA and CDR2 YNFKEQ. Trimming pared 1 base from V and 5 bases from J, leaving 13 bases between. This CDR3 has 15 amino acids.